This T cell receptor (beta chain) was found in a study of blood T cell repertoires in COVID-19. In the study overall: Both acute and convalescent COVID-19 samples were obtained from the United States, Italy and Spain. Sources were T cells, B-cell-depleted T cells, or PBMCs; the material itself was cDNA or gDNA.

Here immunoSEQ multiplex PCR was the method, and the copy in TCRdb shows in-frame clones only, minus some. The repertoire has around 280,000 clones, approximately 88% of them found once; the top ten carry about 6%. The sequence was collected from a woman between 35 and 50 years old who had recovered from COVID-19. Sequenced input: PBMCs or T cells enriched from blood (not recorded which).

The CDR3 region is CASSLAGTGDYEQYF. DNA of the CDR3: TGTGCCAGCAGCTTGGCCGGGACAGGGGACTACGAGCAGTACTTC. The chain employs TRBV5-6 and TRBJ2-7, with 10 bases aligning to TRBD1. V lost 0 bases, J lost 3 bases, and 3 bases stayed unmatched. In germline, CDR1 is SGHDT, CDR2 YYEEEE. The CDR3 covers 15 residues.